A single sample is the source of the 15 T cell receptor beta chains below, sequenced in a study of cytomegalovirus exposure and HLA in healthy donors. PCR amplification relied on 60 Vbeta primers (plus 13 Jbeta primers). Method: immunoSEQ multiplex PCR; TCRdb's copy keeps in-frame clones and lacks some. The data hold 65,000 to 90,000 clones, with approximately 90% observed a single time. The sequenced sample consisted of PBMCs. These receptor sequences come from a woman aged 25 to 45 in good health and CMV-seronegative.

The rearrangement links TRBV27 to TRBJ1-3, with 7 bases identical to TRBD1. Looked up from germline, CDR1 is MNHEY and CDR2 is SMNVEV (reference sequence). V dropped 2 bases and J dropped 8; count of bases not matched to a gene: 6. There are 14 residues in the CDR3. The CDR3 nucleotides read TGTGCCAGCAGTTTAGGGACAGCTTCGGACACCATATATTTT. It translates to CASSLGTASDTIYF.

The rearrangement links TRBV14 to TRBJ2-7; tentative D call: TRBD2 (6 bases). Per germline, CDR1 SGHDN and CDR2 FVKESK. V gave up 3 bases and J gave up 2 bases, with 14 bases separating them. This CDR3 spans 15 amino acids. CDR3 sequence reads: CASSQELGLPYEQYF. The CDR3 DNA is TGTGCCAGCAGCCAGGAGCTGGGACTCCCCTACGAGCAGTACTTC. The whole variable domain, remainder taken from reference TRBV14 and TRBJ2-7, is EAGVTQFPSHSVIEKGQTVTLRCDPISGHDNLYWYRRVMGKEIKFLLHFVKESKQDESGMPNNRFLAERTGGTYSTLKVQPAELEDSGVYFCASSQELGLPYEQYFGPGTRLTVT.

J is TRBJ2-1 and V is TRBV19; 7 bases fit TRBD2. V lost 2 bases, J lost 4 bases, and 8 bases stayed unmatched. Germline V lookup: CDR1 LNHDA, CDR2 SQIVND (reference sequence). CDR3 length: 16 residues. CDR3 DNA: TGTGCCAGTAGTATATGGGGCGGGAGAAATTACAATGAGCAGTTCTTC. As protein: CASSIWGGRNYNEQFF.

The gene calls are TRBV7-9 and TRBJ2-7; possible D gene TRBD1, 5 bases. V dropped 1 base and J dropped 3 bases, with 10 bases sitting between them. The CDR3 has 14 amino acids. Germline assignment: CDR1 SEHNR and CDR2 FQNEAQ (reference sequence). Here the CDR3 reads CASSLEGRYYEQYF. The CDR3 DNA is TGTGCCAGCAGCTTAGAGGGGCGGTACTACGAGCAGTACTTC.

The rearrangement links TRBV11-2 to TRBJ2-6, with TRBD2 matching 10 bases. V was clipped by 3 bases and J by 0 bases; unmatched bases: 8. The CDR3 loop spans 19 amino acids. Germline V CDR1 and CDR2: SGHAT, FQNNGV. The CDR3 loop reads CASSFQTSGLISGANVLTF. DNA of the CDR3: TGTGCCAGCAGCTTCCAGACTAGCGGGCTAATCTCTGGGGCCAACGTCCTGACTTTC.

The chain recombines TRBV21-1 with TRBJ2-4; the table gives TRBD1 as D, unverified against the DNA. TRBV21-1 is termed a pseudogene. The CDR3 contains 16 residues. CDR3 nucleotide sequence: TGTGCCAGCAGCAGCTCCGACAGGGTAGCCAAAAACATTCAGTACTTC. Residues: CASSSSDRVAKNIQYF.

The genes are TRBV11-2 and TRBJ1-1, with unresolved D. The germline V gene encodes CDR1 SGHAT and CDR2 FQNNGV. CDR3 length equals 18 residues. The germline V and J ends were trimmed by 5 bases and 1 base, with 23 bases remaining between them. CDR3 DNA sequence: TGTGCCAGCAGCGACCGGACTGGGCTCCTTAAGCGGAACACTGAAGCTTTCTTT. Translation: CASSDRTGLLKRNTEAFF.

The chain couples TRBV2 to TRBJ1-1, with D possibly being TRBD1 (6 bases). Germline CDR1 and CDR2: SNHLY and FYNNEI. V lost 8 bases and J lost 7, with 17 bases in between. This CDR3 has 13 amino acids. Here the CDR3 DNA reads TGTGCCAGCTCAGGGGTTTTACAGGTTGAAGCTTTCTTT. This encodes CASSGVLQVEAFF.

The V call is TRBV15, the J call TRBJ1-5, with D possibly being TRBD1 (5 bases). The V gene's germline CDR1 is LNHNV and CDR2 YYDKDF (reference sequence). The CDR3 is 12 amino acids. Trimming stripped 5 bases from V and 6 bases from J, with 8 bases between. CDR3 amino acids: CATSGGGQPQHF. For the CDR3, the DNA is TGTGCCACCAGCGGGGGGGGTCAGCCCCAGCATTTT. Using reference TRBV15 and TRBJ1-5 for the parts outside the CDR3, the full variable domain is DAMVIQNPRYQVTQFGKPVTLSCSQTLNHNVMYWYQQKSSQAPKLLFHYYDKDFNNEADTPDNFQSRRPNTSFCFLDIRSPGLGDTAMYLCATSGGGQPQHFGDGTRLSIL.

In DNA form, the CDR3 reads TGTGCCAGCACCACCGGACTAGGCCAAGAGACCCAGTACTTC. It encodes CASTTGLGQETQYF. The chain links TRBV6-1 to TRBJ2-5, with 7 bases aligning to TRBD2. The length of the CDR3 is 14 residues. The germline V gene encodes CDR1 MNHNS and CDR2 SASEGT. After removal of 7 bases from V and 1 base from J, the junction contained 6 bases not matched to a gene.

The chain carries TRBV4-1 and TRBJ2-7, with TRBD2 as a possible D gene (6 bases). The CDR3 extends over 15 amino acids. In germline, CDR1 is MGHRA, CDR2 YSYEKL. V lost 1 base to trimming and J lost 7 bases, with 17 bases between them. CDR3 sequence reads: CASSQGGTNAKEQYF. The CDR3 region has the DNA TGCGCCAGCAGCCAAGGCGGGACCAACGCTAAAGAGCAGTACTTC.

The V call is TRBV7-9, the J call TRBJ2-3; TRBD1 aligns across 7 bases. The V segment lost 5 bases and the J segment 3 bases; nucleotides outside the gene matches: 5. The CDR3 extends over 14 amino acids. The germline gives CDR1 SEHNR, CDR2 FQNEAQ (reference sequence). CDR3 residues: CASSLTQGTDTQYF. CDR3 sequence (DNA): TGTGCCAGCAGCCTTACACAGGGGACAGATACGCAGTATTTT. Full variable domain (outside the CDR3, taken from reference TRBV7-9 and TRBJ2-3): DTGVSQNPRHKITKRGQNVTFRCDPISEHNRLYWYRQTLGQGPEFLTYFQNEAQLEKSRLLSDRFSAERPKGSFSTLEIQRTEQGDSAMYLCASSLTQGTDTQYFGPGTRLTVL.

This chain connects TRBV28 to TRBJ1-5; weak D call: TRBD1 (6 bases). The CDR3 totals 14 residues. In germline, CDR1 is MDHEN, CDR2 SYDVKM. The germline V and J ends were trimmed by 2 bases and 4 bases, with 9 bases remaining between them. The CDR3 bases are TGTGCCAGCAGTTTACAGGGGAGAAATCAGCCCCAGCATTTT. It codes for CASSLQGRNQPQHF.

The chain joins TRBV7-2 to TRBJ1-2, with TRBD1 matching 8 bases. The germline gives CDR1 SGHTA, CDR2 FQGNSA. V dropped 6 bases and J dropped 4; count of bases not matched to a gene: 7. The CDR3 is 14 residues long. The CDR3 spells CASSPGGEGYGYTF. In DNA, the CDR3 is TGTGCCAGCAGTCCAGGGGGCGAGGGCTATGGCTACACCTTC.

This sequence joins TRBV19 and TRBJ2-5; TRBD2 matches at 7 bases. This CDR3 region has 15 residues. V lost 4 bases, J lost 1 base, and 6 bases stayed unmatched. CDR1 and CDR2 from the germline V gene are LNHDA and SQIVND (reference sequence). The CDR3 here is CASSRSGLVQETQYF. DNA for the CDR3: TGTGCCAGTAGTAGGTCCGGACTAGTCCAAGAGACCCAGTACTTC.